This entry describes one T cell receptor beta chain. There is no known antigen for this receptor. Base-call qualities are not available, and no considerably larger clone is one nucleotide away. The source of the sample is a study of T-cell memory formation after mild COVID-19 (dated by TCRdb to the early 2020s). A note on the overall study: TCR sequence clusters from the two donors were largely donor specific. In two donors, T-cell clones that expanded and contracted after mild COVID-19 were followed by sequencing TCRalpha and TCRbeta repertoires longitudinally. Two young, previously healthy adult volunteers, one female and one male, were included in the cohort. Broader findings and caveats from the paper: The study covered only a couple of mild cases, and larger cohorts including severe cases with pre-infection samples were considered necessary. From day 15 to 85, contracting clones showed balanced CD4/CD8 phenotypes, whereas a second wave of clones that expanded from day 15 to 37 leaned towards CD4+. Contracting CD4+ clones were located mainly in the CM and EM memory subsets, whereas CD8+ clones were found to be enriched in EMRA. Whether the second-wave clones peaking on day 37 were SARS-CoV-2 specific was not confirmed. Some responding clones were found in pre-infection memory, which suggests that pre-existing cross-reactive memory T cells took part in the SARS-CoV-2 response.

Sequenced using an Illumina NovaSeq 6000. cDNA libraries for TCRalpha and TCRbeta were prepared by 5'RACE using constant-segment primers, with sample barcodes and unique molecular identifiers added. RNA was extracted from every sample with Trizol reagent. The libraries were amplified in two PCR steps, and the second step added a second sample barcode and Illumina TruSeq adapters. Sequencing of the libraries was done on an Illumina NovaSeq, producing 2 x 150 bp paired-end reads. The published analysis was carried out like this. With migec v1.2.7, reads were demultiplexed and then collapsed into UMI-guided consensus sequences. Using mixcr v2.1.11, UMI consensuses were aligned to TRA and TRB V and J templates and then assembled into clonotypes. A clonotype was counted as expanded or contracted only if both edgeR and NoisET called the change significant, with noise models trained on biological replicates. edgeR calls used a false discovery rate-adjusted p below 0.01 and a log2 fold-change threshold of 1. As an exploratory analysis of dynamics, PCA with hierarchical clustering was applied to max-normalized trajectories of the 1000 most abundant clonotypes. Separately sequenced CD4+ and CD8+ repertoires were used to assign the CD4 or CD8 phenotype of responding clones. TCRdb trimmed public reads at Q25 via fastp, called clones via MiXCR and kept in-frame beta chains. Entries that share a CDR3 protein sequence are merged under the most common genes and DNA. The V and J calls shown here were made by TCRdb, not taken from the authors' results. Here the sample has 190,000 or so distinct CDR3 sequences; approximately 30% occur a single time. Together, the top ten hold approximately 10% of the sample.

The CDR3 sequence holds 16 residues, the cysteine and phenylalanine included. The CDR3 DNA has 48 bases and is translated from base 1. CDR1 is given as SGDLS and CDR2 as YYNGEE, both from the germline V gene. V trim: 2 bases; J trim: 3 bases; unmatched bases: 5. Ficoll-Paque density gradient centrifugation was used to isolate PBMCs. The origin of this receptor is an adult woman who had mild COVID-19 (a few samples of this study predate the infection). The sample titles of this study are shuffled in the database, so cell type and time point are left out; the donor was told from shared clones. The material sequenced was PBMCs or a T cell subset sorted from them (not recorded which). The sequence is built from TRBV9 and TRBJ1-2, with 12 middle bases fitting TRBD1. The CDR3 region: CASSVGTGGAHYGYTF. The nucleotides read TGTGCCAGCAGCGTGGGGACAGGGGGCGCCCACTATGGCTACACCTTC.